The clone carrying this TCR beta chain was seen once. Its antigen is currently unknown. The source of the sample is a study of T cell repertoires in cytomegalovirus infection. Study details: It can be stated that public TCR beta signatures indicated CMV infection as well as a matching HLA type. Study observations and caveats: HLA-C-restricted TCR beta clonotypes specific for CMV led the ex vivo response. Summed public TCR beta family frequency identified CMV carriers bearing the relevant HLA.

The CDR3 runs to 13 residues. Germline CDR1 and CDR2: SEHNR and FQNEAQ (reference sequence). V lost 8 bases, J lost 8 bases, and 18 bases lay in between. Via MiXCR, TCRdb re-called the reads, giving one row per CDR3 protein. This table holds about a million distinct CDR3 sequences, around 29% found once. The sample consisted of cultured CD8+ T cells from PBMCs, taken from culture after CMV antigen stimulation. The rearrangement joins TRBV7-9 to TRBJ1-2; D perhaps matches TRBD1 (6 bases). The TCR comes from a human donor in good health (CMV status not recorded). Some clones in this sample may be carry-over from other donors' samples. The DNA for the CDR3 is TGTGCCAGCGGGGCAGGGGCCATGGGCGGCTACACCTTC. Translating it yields CASGAGAMGGYTF.